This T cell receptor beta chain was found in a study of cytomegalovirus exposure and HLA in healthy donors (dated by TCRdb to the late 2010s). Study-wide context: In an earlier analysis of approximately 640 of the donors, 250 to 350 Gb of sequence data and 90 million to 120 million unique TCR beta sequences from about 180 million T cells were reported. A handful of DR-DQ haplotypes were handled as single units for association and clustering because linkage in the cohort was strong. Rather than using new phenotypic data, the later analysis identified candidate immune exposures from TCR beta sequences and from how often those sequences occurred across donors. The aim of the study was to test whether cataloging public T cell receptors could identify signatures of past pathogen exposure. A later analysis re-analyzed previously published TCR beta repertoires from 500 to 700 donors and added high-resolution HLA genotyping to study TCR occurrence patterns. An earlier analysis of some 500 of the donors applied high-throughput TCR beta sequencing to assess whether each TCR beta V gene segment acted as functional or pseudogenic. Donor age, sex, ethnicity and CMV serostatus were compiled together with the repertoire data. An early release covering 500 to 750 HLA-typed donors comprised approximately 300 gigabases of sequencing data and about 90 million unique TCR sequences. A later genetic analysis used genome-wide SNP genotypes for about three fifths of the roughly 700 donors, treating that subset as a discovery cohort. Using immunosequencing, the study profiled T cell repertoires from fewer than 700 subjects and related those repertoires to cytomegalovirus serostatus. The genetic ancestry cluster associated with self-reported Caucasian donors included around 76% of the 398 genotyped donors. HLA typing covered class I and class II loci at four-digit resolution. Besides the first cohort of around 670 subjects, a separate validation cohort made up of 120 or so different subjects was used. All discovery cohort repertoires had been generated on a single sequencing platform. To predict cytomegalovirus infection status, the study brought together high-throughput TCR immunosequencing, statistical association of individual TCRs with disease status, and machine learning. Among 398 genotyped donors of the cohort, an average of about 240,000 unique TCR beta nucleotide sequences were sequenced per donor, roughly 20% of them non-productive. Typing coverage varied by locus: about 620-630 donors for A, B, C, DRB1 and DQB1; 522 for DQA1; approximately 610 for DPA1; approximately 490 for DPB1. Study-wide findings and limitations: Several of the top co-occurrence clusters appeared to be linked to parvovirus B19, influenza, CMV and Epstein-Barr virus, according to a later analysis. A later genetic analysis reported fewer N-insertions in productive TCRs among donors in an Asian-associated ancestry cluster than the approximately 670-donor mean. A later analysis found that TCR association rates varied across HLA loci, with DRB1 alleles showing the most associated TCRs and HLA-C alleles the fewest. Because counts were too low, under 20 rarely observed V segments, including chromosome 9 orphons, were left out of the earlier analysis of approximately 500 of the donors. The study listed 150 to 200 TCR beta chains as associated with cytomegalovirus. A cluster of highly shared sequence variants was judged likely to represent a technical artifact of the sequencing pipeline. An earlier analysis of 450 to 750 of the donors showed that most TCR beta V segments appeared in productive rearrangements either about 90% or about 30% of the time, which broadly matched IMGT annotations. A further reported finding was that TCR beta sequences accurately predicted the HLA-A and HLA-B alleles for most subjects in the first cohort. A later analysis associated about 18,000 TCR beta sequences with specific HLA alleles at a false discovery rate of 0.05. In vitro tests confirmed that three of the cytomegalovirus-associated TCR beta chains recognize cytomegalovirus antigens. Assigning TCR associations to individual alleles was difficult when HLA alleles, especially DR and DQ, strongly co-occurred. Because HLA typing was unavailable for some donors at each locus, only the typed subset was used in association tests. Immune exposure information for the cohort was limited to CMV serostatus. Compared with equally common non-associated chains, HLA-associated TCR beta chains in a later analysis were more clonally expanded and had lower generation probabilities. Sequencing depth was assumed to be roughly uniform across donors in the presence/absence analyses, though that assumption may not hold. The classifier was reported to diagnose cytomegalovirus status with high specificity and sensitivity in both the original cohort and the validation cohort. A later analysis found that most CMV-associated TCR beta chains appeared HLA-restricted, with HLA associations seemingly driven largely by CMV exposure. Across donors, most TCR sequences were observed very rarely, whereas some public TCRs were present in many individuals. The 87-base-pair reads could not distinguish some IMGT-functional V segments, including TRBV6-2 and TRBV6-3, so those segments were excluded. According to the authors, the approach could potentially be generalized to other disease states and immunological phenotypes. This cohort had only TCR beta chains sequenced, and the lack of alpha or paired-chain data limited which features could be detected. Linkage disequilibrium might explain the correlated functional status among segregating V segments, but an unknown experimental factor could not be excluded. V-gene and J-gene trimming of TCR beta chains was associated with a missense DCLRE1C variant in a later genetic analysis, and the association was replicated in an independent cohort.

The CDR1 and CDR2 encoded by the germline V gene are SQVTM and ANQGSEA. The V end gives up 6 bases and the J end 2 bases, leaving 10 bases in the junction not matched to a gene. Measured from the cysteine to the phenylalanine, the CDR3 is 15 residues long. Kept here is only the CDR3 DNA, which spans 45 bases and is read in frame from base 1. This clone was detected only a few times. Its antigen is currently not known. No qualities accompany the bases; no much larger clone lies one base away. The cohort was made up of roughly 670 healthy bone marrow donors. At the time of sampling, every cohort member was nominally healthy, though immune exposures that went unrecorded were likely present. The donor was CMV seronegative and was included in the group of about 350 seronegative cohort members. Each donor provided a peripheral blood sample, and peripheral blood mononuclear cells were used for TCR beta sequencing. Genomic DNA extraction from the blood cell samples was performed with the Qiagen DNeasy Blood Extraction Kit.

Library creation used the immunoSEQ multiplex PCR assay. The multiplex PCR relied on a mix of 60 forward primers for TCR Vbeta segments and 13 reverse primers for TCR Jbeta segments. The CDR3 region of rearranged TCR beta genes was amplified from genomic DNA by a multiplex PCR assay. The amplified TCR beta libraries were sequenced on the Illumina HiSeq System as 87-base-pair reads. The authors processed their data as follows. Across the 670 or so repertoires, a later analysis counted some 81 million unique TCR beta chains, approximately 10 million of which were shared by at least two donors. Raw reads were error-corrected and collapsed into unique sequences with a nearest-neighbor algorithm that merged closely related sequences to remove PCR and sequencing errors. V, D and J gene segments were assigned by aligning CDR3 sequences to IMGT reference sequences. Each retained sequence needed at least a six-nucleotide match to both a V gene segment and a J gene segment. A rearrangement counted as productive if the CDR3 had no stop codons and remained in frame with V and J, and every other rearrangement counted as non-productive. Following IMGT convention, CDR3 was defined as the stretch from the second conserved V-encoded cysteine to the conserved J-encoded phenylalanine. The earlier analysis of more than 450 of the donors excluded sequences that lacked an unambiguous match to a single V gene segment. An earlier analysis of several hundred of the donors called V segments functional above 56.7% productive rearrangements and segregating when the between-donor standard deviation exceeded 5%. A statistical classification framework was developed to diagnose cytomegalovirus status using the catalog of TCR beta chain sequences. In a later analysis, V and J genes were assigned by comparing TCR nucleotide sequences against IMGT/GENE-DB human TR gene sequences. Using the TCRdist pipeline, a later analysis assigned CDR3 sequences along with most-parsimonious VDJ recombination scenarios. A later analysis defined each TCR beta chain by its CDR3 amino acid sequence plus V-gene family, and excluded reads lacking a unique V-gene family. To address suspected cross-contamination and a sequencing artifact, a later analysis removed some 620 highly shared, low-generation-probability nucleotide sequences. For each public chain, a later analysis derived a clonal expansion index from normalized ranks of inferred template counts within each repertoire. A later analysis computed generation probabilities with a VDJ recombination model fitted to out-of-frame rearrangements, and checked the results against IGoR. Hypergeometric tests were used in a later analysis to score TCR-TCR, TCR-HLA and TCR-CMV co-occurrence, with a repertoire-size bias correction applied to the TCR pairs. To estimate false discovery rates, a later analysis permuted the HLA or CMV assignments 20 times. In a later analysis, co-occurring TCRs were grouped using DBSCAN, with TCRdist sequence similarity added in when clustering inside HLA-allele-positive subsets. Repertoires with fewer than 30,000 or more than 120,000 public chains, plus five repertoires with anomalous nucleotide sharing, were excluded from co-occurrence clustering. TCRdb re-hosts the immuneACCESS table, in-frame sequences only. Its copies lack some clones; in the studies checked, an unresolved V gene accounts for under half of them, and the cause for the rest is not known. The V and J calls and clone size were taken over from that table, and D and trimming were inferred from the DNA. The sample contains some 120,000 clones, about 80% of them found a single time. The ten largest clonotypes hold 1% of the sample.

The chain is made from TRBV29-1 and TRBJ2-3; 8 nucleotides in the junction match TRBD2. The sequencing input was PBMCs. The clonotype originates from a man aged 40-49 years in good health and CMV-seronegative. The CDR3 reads CSVVGLAGYTDTQYF. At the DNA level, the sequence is TGCAGCGTCGTGGGTCTAGCGGGCTACACAGATACGCAGTATTTT.